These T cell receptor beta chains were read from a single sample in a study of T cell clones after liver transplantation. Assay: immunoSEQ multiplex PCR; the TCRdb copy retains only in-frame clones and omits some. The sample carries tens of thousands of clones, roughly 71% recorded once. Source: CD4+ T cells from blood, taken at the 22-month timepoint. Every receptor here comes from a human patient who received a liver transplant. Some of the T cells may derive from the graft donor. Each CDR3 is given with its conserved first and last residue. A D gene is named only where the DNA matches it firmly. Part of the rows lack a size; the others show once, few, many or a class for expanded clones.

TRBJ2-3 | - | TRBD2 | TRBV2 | TGTGCCAGCAAGCTAGCGGGGAGGTCGGATACGCAGTATTTT | CASKLAGRSDTQYF
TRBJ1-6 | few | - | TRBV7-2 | TGTGCCAGCAGCTTAGCAGGAGATAATTCACCCCTCCACTTT | CASSLAGDNSPLHF
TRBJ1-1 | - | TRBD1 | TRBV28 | TGTGCCAGCAGTTCACCTCGACAGGGGAACACTGAAGCTTTCTTT | CASSSPRQGNTEAFF
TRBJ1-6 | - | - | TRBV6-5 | TGTGCCAGCAGTTACCAAGCCGGGACACCCCTCCACTTT | CASSYQAGTPLHF
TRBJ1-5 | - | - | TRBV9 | TGTGCCAGCACCGGGTCGAGGCACAATCAGCCCCAGCATTTT | CASTGSRHNQPQHF
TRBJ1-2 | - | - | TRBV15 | TGTGCCACCAGCACCGGGGAGGGTGGCTACACCTTC | CATSTGEGGYTF
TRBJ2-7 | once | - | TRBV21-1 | TGTGCCAGCCTCAGAGAAACCTACGAGCAGTACTTC | CASLRETYEQYF
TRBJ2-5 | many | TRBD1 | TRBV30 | TGTGCCTGGAGTGTTACAGGGGGTCGCCCAGGGACCCAGTACTTC | CAWSVTGGRPGTQYF
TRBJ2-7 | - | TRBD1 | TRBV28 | TGTGCCAGCAGTTTACGGACAGGGGACTACGAGCAGTACTTC | CASSLRTGDYEQYF
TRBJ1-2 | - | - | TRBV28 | TGTGCCAGCAGTGCCTCCTGGCAGGGTGAGGGCTACACCTTC | CASSASWQGEGYTF
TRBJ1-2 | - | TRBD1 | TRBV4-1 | TGCGCCAGCAGCCAAGTCCCCACAGGGGATCGCTACACCTTC | CASSQVPTGDRYTF
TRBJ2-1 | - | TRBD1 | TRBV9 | TGTGCCAGCAGCGTCGGACAGGGGACATACAATGAGCAGTTCTTC | CASSVGQGTYNEQFF
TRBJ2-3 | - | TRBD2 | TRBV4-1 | TGCGCCAGCAGCCAAGCTAGCGGGGCCTCCACAGATACGCAGTATTTT | CASSQASGASTDTQYF
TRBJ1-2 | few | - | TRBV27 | TGTGCCAGCAGTTTTGGGGTAGCTAACTATGGCTACACCTTC | CASSFGVANYGYTF
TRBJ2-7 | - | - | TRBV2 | TGTGCCAGCAGTGTTCTCAAGGGGACAACCTACGAGCAGTACTTC | CASSVLKGTTYEQYF
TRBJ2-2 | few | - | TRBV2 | TGTGCCGGCCGGGCCTCTGGCGGGGAGCTGTTTTTT | CAGRASGGELFF
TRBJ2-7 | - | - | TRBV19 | TGTGCCAGTAGTCAGGAATACGAGCAGTACTTC | CASSQEYEQYF
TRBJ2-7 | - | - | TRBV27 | TGTGCCAGCAGTGCGATCGGACAGCTTTTCTCCTACGAGCAGTACTTC | CASSAIGQLFSYEQYF
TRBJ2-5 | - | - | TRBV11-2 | TGTGCCAGCAGCTTAGGTTGGGGGCAAGAGACCCAGTACTTC | CASSLGWGQETQYF
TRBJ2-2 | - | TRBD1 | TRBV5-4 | TGTGCCAGCAGCCCTGGGACGGGACAGGGGGCCAGAGGGACCGGGGAGCTGTTTTTT | CASSPGTGQGARGTGELFF
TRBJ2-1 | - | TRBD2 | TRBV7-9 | TGTGCCAGCAGCTTAGCTGCTAGCGGGGGATGGTCCTACAATGAGCAGTTCTTC | CASSLAASGGWSYNEQFF
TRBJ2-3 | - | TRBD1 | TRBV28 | TGTGCCAGCAGTCGCGGCCGGGACAGGGGTTTCACAGATACGCAGTATTTT | CASSRGRDRGFTDTQYF
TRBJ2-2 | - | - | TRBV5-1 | TGCGCCAGCGGCCTTCGGGACCCGAACACCGGGGAGCTGTTTTTT | CASGLRDPNTGELFF
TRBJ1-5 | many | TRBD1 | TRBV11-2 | TGTGCCAGCAGCTTACAGGGGGACAATCAGCCCCAGCATTTT | CASSLQGDNQPQHF
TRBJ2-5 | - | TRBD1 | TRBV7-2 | TGTGCCAGCAGCTTCGGACAGGGGCCTGTCCTGGAGACCCAGTACTTC | CASSFGQGPVLETQYF
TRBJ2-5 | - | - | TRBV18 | TGTGCCAGCTCGGACAGCACCCAAGAGACCCAGTACTTC | CASSDSTQETQYF
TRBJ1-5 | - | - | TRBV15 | TGTGCCACCAGCAGAGATCTCCTTGAGAATCAGCCCCAGCATTTT | CATSRDLLENQPQHF
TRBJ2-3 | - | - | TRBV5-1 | TGCGCCAGCAGCTTGGGGTCAATCACAGATACGCAGTATTTT | CASSLGSITDTQYF
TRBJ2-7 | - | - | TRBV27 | TGTGCCAGCAGTCGCCTGAACACAGGGACTCGTGAGCAGTACTTC | CASSRLNTGTREQYF
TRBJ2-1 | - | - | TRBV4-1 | TGCGCCAGCAGCCAACCGGATCGGAATGAGCAGTTCTTC | CASSQPDRNEQFF
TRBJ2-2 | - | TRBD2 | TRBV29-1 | TGCAGCGTTTCATCTAGCGGGGGGCCCGGGGAGCTGTTTTTT | CSVSSSGGPGELFF
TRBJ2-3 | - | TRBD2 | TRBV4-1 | TGCGCCAGCAGCCAAGGGTTAGCGGGGGGGACCATAATGTATACGCAGTATTTT | CASSQGLAGGTIMYTQYF
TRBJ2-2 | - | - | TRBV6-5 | TGTGCCAGCAGTTACTGGGGGCAGGGGACCGGGGAGCTGTTTTTT | CASSYWGQGTGELFF
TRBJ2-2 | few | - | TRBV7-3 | TGTGCCAGCAGCCTTATGAGTGCTACGGGGGCCGGGGAGCTGTTTTTT | CASSLMSATGAGELFF
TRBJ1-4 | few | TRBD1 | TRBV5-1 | TGCGCCAGCAGCTTAACAGGGGCAGGAGAAAAACTGTTTTTT | CASSLTGAGEKLFF
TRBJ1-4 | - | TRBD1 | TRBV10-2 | TGCGCCAGCCGACAGGGGCTTAATGAAAAACTGTTTTTT | CASRQGLNEKLFF
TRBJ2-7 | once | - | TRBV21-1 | TGTGCCAGCAGCAAGGGTTTGGACAGGGCATCCTACGAGCAGTACTTC | CASSKGLDRASYEQYF
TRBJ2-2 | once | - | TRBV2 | TGTGCCAGCAGTGAAGTGGGACAGAACACCGGGGAGCTGTTTTTT | CASSEVGQNTGELFF
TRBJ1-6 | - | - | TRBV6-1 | TGTGCCAGCAGTGAAAAGCCCCTGATCTCGCTGAGCTCCTATAATTCACCCCTCCACTTT | CASSEKPLISLSSYNSPLHF
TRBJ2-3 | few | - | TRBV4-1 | TGCGCCAGCAGCCAAGATGGGGGCAGGAGAAGCACAGATACGCAGTATTTT | CASSQDGGRRSTDTQYF
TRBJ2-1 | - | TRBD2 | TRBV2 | TGTGCCAGCAGAGCGGGGGGGTCCTACAATGAGCAGTTCTTC | CASRAGGSYNEQFF
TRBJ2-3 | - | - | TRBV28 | TGTGCCAGCAGTAGGGCCCAGTCGGACAGCCGCACAGATACGCAGTATTTT | CASSRAQSDSRTDTQYF
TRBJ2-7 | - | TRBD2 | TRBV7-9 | TGTGCCAGCAGTCCCGGGGGGAGTCTGGACTACGAGCAGTACTTC | CASSPGGSLDYEQYF
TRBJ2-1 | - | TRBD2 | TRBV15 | TGTGCCACCAGCAGAGATCGGGCTAGCGGGGGTACCCAACACTACAATGAGCAGTTCTTC | CATSRDRASGGTQHYNEQFF
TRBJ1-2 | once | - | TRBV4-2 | TGTGCCAGCAGCCAACGGGGAGGAGAGTATGGCTACACCTTC | CASSQRGGEYGYTF
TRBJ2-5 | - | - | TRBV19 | TGTGCCAGTTCACCCCGAAGGTCGGGTCAAGAGACCCAGTACTTC | CASSPRRSGQETQYF
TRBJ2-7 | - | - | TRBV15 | TGTGCCACCAGCAGAGATCGGCAGGGTACATACGAGCAGTACTTC | CATSRDRQGTYEQYF
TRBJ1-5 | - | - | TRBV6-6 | TGTGCCAGCAGTGGACAGCTAAATCAGCCCCAGCATTTT | CASSGQLNQPQHF
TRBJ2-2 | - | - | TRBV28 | TGTGCCAGCAGTTTACCCGGGACACCCACCGGGGAGCTGTTTTTT | CASSLPGTPTGELFF
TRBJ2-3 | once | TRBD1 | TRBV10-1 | TGCGCCAGCTCCCGTCCCGGACAGGGTGGATCGGATACGCAGTATTTT | CASSRPGQGGSDTQYF
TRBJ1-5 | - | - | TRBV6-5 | TGTGCCAGCAGTACCTCCGGACGGGGGAATCAGCCCCAGCATTTT | CASSTSGRGNQPQHF
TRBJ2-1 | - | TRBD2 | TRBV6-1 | TGTGCCAGCAGTGAATACTTAGCGGGGGAGCGAAATGAGCAGTTCTTC | CASSEYLAGERNEQFF
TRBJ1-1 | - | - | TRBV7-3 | TGTGCCAGCAGCTTAACTTCGGCCTCAACTGAAGCTTTCTTT | CASSLTSASTEAFF
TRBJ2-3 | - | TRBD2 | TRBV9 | TGTGCCAGCAGCGTAGTAACGAGCGGGGGGGCCGGAGATACGCAGTATTTT | CASSVVTSGGAGDTQYF
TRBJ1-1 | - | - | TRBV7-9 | TGTGCCAGCAGCTTAGTACGGGACATCCCTCTTAGGAACACTGAAGCTTTCTTT | CASSLVRDIPLRNTEAFF
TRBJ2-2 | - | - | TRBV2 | TGTGCCAGCAGACAGTTTTGGCAGGTCGGCGGAACGAAGAACACCGGGGAGCTGTTTTTT | CASRQFWQVGGTKNTGELFF
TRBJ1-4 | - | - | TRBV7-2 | TGTGCCAGCAGCCTCAACCAAATCAGGGGTTCTAATGAAAAACTGTTTTTT | CASSLNQIRGSNEKLFF